This T cell receptor beta chain came from a study of OX40 agonist ivuxolimab in advanced cancers. Produced via immunoSEQ multiplex PCR; TCRdb's table is partial and in-frame only. This sample has nearly 85,000 clones; roughly 80% occur once, and the top ten carry 0.75% to 0.85%. The CDR3 length is 15 residues. V was clipped by 1 base and J by 3 bases, with 12 bases between them. CDR1 and CDR2 from the germline V gene are LNHNV and YYDKDF (reference sequence). This clone appeared a single time. The TCR originated in an adult with an advanced solid tumor such as melanoma, head and neck, liver or kidney cancer. The material was CD4+ or CD8+ T cells sorted from blood, obtained in a trial of the OX40 agonist ivuxolimab. The V call is TRBV15, the J call TRBJ1-1, with D uncertain. The CDR3 nucleotides are TGTGCCACCAGCAGAGTTGCCGGGGTTGACACTGAAGCTTTCTTT. Encoded protein: CATSRVAGVDTEAFF. The full variable domain, completed using reference TRBV15 and TRBJ1-1, is DAMVIQNPRYQVTQFGKPVTLSCSQTLNHNVMYWYQQKSSQAPKLLFHYYDKDFNNEADTPDNFQSRRPNTSFCFLDIRSPGLGDTAMYLCATSRVAGVDTEAFFGQGTRLTVV.